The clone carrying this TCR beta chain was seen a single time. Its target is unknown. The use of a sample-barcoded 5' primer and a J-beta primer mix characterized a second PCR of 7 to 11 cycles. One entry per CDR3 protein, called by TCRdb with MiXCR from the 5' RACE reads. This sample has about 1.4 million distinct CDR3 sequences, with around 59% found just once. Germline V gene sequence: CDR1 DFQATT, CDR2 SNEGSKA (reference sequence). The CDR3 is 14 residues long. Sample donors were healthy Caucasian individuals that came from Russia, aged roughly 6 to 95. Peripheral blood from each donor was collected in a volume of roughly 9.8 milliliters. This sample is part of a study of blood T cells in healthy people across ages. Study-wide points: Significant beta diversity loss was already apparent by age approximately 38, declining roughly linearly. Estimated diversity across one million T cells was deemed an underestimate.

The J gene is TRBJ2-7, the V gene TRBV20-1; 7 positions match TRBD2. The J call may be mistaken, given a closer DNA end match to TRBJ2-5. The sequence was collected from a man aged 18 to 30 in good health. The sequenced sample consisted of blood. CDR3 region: CSAWGGTLKETQYF. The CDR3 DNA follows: TGCAGTGCTTGGGGGGGGACGCTGAAAGAGACCCAGTACTTC.